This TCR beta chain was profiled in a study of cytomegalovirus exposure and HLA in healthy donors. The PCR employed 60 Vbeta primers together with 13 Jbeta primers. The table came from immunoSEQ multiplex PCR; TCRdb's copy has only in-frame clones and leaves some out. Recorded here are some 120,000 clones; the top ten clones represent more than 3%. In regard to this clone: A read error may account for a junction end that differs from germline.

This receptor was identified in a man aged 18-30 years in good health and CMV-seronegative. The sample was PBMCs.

The CDR3 DNA follows: TGTGCTAGCAGCCAGGACAGGGGGCGAGGCGATGAGCAGTTCTTC. Its protein product is CASSQDRGRGDEQFF. This chain joins TRBV7-7 and TRBJ2-1; 11 bases align to TRBD1. The CDR3 is made up of 15 amino acids. The germline gives CDR1 SSHAT, CDR2 FNYEAQ (reference sequence).